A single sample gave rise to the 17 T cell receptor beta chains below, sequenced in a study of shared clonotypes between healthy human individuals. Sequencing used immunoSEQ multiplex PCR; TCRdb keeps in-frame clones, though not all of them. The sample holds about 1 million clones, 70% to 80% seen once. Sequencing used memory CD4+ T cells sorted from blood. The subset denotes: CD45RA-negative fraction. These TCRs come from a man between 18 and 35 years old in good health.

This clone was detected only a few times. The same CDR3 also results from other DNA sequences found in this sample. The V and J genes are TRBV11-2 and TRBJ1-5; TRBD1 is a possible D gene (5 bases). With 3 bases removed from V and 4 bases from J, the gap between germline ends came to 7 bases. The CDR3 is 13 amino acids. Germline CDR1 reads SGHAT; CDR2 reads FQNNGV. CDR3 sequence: CASSLGPNQPQHF. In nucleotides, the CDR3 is TGTGCCAGCAGCTTGGGGCCAAATCAGCCCCAGCATTTT.

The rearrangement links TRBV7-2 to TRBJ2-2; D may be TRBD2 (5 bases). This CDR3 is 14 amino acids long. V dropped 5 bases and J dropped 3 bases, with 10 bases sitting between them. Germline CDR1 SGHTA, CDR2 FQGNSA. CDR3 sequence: CASSSQRYTGELFF. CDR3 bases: TGTGCCAGCAGCAGCCAGCGGTACACCGGGGAGCTGTTTTTT.

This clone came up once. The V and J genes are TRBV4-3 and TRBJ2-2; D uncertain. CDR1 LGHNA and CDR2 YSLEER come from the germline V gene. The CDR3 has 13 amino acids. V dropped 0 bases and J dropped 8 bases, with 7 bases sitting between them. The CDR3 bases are TGCGCCAGCAGCCAAGAATGGCAGGGGGAGCTGTTTTTT. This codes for CASSQEWQGELFF.

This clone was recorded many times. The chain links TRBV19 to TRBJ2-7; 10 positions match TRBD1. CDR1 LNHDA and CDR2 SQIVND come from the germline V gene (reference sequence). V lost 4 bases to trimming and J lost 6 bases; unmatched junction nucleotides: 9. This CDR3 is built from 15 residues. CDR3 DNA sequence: TGTGCCAGTAGTACCACTGGACAGGGGGTCGCCGAGCAGTACTTC. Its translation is CASSTTGQGVAEQYF.

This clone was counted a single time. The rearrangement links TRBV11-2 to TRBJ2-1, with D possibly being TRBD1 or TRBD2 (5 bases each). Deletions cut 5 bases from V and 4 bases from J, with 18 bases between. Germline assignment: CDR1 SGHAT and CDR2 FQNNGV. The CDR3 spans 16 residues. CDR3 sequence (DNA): TGTGCCAGCAGCCTAAAGACAGCTAGCTTATACAATGAGCAGTTCTTC. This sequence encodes CASSLKTASLYNEQFF.

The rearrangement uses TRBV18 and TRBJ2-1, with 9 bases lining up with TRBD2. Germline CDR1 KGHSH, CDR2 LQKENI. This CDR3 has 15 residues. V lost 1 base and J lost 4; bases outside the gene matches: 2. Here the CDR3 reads CASSPLAGEYNEQFF. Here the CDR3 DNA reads TGTGCCAGCTCACCACTAGCGGGGGAGTACAATGAGCAGTTCTTC.

In nucleotides, the CDR3 is TGTGCCAGCAGCTCAGTGGGGGGTACCTACGAGCAGTACTTC. This sequence encodes CASSSVGGTYEQYF. The chain joins TRBV27 to TRBJ2-7; tentatively, D is TRBD2 (6 bases). This CDR3 comprises 14 residues. The germline gives CDR1 MNHEY, CDR2 SMNVEV (reference sequence). The V end was cut by 6 bases, the J end by 2 bases, with 14 bases between.

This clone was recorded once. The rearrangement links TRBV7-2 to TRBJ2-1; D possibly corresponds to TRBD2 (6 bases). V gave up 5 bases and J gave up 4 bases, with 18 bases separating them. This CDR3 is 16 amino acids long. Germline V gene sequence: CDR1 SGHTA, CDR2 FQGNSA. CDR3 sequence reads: CASSPEGRGRYNEQFF. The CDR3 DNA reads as TGTGCCAGCAGCCCGGAGGGCCGCGGCCGGTACAATGAGCAGTTCTTC.

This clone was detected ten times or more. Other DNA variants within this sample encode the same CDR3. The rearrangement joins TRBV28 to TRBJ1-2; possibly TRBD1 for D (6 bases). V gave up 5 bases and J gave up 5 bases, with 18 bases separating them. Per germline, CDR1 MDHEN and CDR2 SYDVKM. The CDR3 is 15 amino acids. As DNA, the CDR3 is TGTGCCAGCAGTCAATTGACAGGTGCCCCTTATGGCTACACCTTC. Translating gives CASSQLTGAPYGYTF.

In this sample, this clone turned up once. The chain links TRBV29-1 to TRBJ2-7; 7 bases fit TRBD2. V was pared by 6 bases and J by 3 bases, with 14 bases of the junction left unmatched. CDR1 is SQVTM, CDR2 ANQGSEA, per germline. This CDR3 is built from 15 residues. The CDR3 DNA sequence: TGCAGCGTCACCTTGGGGGGACGGGGGGACTACGAGCAGTACTTC. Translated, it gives CSVTLGGRGDYEQYF.

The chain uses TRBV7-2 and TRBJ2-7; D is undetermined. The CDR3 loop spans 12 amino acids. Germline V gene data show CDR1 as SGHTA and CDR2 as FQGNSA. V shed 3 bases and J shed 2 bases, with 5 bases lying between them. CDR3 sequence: CASSFFPYEQYF. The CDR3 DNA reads TGTGCCAGCAGCTTCTTCCCCTACGAGCAGTACTTC.

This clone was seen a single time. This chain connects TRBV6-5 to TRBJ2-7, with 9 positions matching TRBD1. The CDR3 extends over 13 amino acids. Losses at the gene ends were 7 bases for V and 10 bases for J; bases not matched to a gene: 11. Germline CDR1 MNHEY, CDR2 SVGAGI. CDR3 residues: CASIPTGGGVQYF. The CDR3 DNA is TGTGCCAGCATCCCGACAGGGGGAGGTGTTCAGTACTTC.

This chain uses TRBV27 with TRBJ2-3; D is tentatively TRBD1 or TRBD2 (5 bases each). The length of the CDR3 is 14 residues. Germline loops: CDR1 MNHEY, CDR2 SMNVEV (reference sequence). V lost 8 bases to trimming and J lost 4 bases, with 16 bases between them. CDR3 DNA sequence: TGTGCCAGCGGGGGTTTGAGGGTCCCAGATACGCAGTATTTT. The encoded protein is CASGGLRVPDTQYF.

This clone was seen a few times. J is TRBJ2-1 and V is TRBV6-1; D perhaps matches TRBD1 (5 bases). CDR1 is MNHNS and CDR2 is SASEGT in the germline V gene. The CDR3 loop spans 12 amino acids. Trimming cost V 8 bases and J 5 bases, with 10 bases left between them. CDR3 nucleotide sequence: TGTGCCAGCGGGGCTTTAAACAATGAGCAGTTCTTC. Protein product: CASGALNNEQFF.

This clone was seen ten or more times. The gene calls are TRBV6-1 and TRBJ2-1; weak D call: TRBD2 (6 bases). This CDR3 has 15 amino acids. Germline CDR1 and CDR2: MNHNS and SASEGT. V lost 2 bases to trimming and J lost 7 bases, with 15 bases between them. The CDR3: CASSERGLGKNEQFF. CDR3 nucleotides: TGTGCCAGCAGTGAAAGGGGACTGGGGAAGAATGAGCAGTTCTTC.

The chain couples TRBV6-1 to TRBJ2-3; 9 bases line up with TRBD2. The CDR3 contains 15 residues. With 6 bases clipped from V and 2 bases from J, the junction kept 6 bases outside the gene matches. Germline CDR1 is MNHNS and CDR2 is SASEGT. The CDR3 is CASSLRLADTDTQYF. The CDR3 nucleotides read TGTGCCAGCAGCCTCAGACTAGCGGACACAGATACGCAGTATTTT.

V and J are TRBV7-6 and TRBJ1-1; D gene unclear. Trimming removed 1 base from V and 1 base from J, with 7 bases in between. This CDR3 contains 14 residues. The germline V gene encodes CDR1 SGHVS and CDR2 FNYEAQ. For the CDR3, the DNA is TGTGCCAGCAGCTTAGGTCGGTGGAACACTGAAGCTTTCTTT. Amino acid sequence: CASSLGRWNTEAFF. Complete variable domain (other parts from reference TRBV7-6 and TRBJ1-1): GAGVSQSPRYKVTKRGQDVALRCDPISGHVSLYWYRQALGQGPEFLTYFNYEAQQDKSGLPNDRFSAERPEGSISTLTIQRTEQRDSAMYRCASSLGRWNTEAFFGQGTRLTVV.